One sample yielded the 17 T cell receptor beta chains listed below, sequenced in a study of blood T cell repertoires in COVID-19. Sequenced by immunoSEQ multiplex PCR; TCRdb stores in-frame clones only, minus some. Seen here are about 250,000 clones, about 80% observed once, and the top ten hold about 8.1%. The sequencing sample was made of peripheral blood. These receptors were taken from a man older than 75 with acute or convalescent COVID-19.

The rearrangement joins TRBV5-1 to TRBJ1-4; possibly TRBD1 for D (6 bases). The CDR3 runs to 14 residues. Germline CDR1 SGHRS, CDR2 YFSETQ. Trimming took 4 bases from V and 3 from J, leaving 10 bases between them. The CDR3 region has the DNA TGCGCCAGCAGCGTACAGGGATCTAATGAAAAACTGTTTTTT. This encodes CASSVQGSNEKLFF.

The chain recombines TRBV5-1 with TRBJ2-7; TRBD1 matches at 8 bases. The V segment lost 4 bases and the J segment 0 bases; nucleotides outside the gene matches: 6. The CDR3 consists of 15 residues. Germline V gene lookup returns CDR1 SGHRS and CDR2 YFSETQ. The chain's CDR3 is CASSKLGQASYEQYF. CDR3 sequence (DNA): TGCGCCAGCAGCAAACTGGGACAGGCCTCCTACGAGCAGTACTTC.

CDR3 residues: CASSRGGYEQYF. In DNA, the CDR3 is TGTGCCAGCAGCCGCGGGGGATACGAGCAGTACTTC. The chain combines TRBV12-3 or TRBV12-4 with TRBJ2-7; 7 nucleotides agree with TRBD2. Trimming at V came to 6 bases and at J to 4 bases, leaving 3 bases not matched to a gene. The CDR3 length is 12 residues.

The chain employs TRBV5-5 and TRBJ2-7; a weak D match, TRBD2 (7 bases). Germline CDR1 SGHKS, CDR2 YYEKEE (reference sequence). There are 14 residues in the CDR3. V was trimmed by 3 bases and J by 3 bases, leaving 13 bases between them. The CDR3 region has the DNA TGTGCCAGCAGCTGGGGGGGCGCGGGCTACGAGCAGTACTTC. Its protein is CASSWGGAGYEQYF. Full variable domain (remainder filled in from reference TRBV5-5 and TRBJ2-7): DAGVTQSPTHLIKTRGQQVTLRCSPISGHKSVSWYQQVLGQGPQFIFQYYEKEERGRGNFPDRFSARQFPNYSSELNVNALLLGDSALYLCASSWGGAGYEQYFGPGTRLTVT.

The chain joins TRBV28 to TRBJ2-1; 9 bases are shared with TRBD1. CDR1 MDHEN and CDR2 SYDVKM come from the germline V gene. This CDR3 spans 13 amino acids. Losses at the gene ends were 8 bases for V and 7 bases for J; bases not matched to a gene: 6. The CDR3 protein is CASRQGGLNEQFF. In DNA form, the CDR3 reads TGTGCCAGCCGACAGGGGGGACTGAATGAGCAGTTCTTC.

This clone has more than one count but fewer than ten. The genes are TRBV18 and TRBJ2-3; D is perhaps TRBD1 (6 bases). The CDR3 has 14 amino acids. Germline V gene data show CDR1 as KGHSH and CDR2 as LQKENI. V lost 3 bases and J 4 bases, leaving 11 bases between the germline ends. CDR3 DNA sequence: TGTGCCAGCTCACCGCTAAGGGGGTCAGATACGCAGTATTTT. It specifies CASSPLRGSDTQYF.

The V call is TRBV15, the J call TRBJ1-2; the D is unclear. Germline CDR1 is LNHNV and CDR2 is YYDKDF (reference sequence). V was pared by 5 bases and J by 7 bases, with 8 bases between. The CDR3 has 11 amino acids. In DNA form, the CDR3 reads TGTGCCACCAGCCCTTTTTCTGGCTACACCTTC. It codes for CATSPFSGYTF.

V usage is TRBV5-1 and J usage is TRBJ1-4; D is possibly TRBD1 (5 bases). The CDR3 runs to 14 residues. The V gene's germline CDR1 is SGHRS and CDR2 YFSETQ. Trimming removed 3 bases at V and 7 bases at J, with 13 bases between. The CDR3 DNA follows: TGCGCCAGCAGCTACCAGGGTCTTAGTGAAAAACTGTTTTTT. The encoded protein is CASSYQGLSEKLFF.

The chain has TRBV5-1 and TRBJ2-7, with 10 positions matching TRBD1. The CDR3 extends over 14 amino acids. J lost 3 bases, V lost 6 bases, and 6 bases had no gene match. Germline CDR1 is SGHRS and CDR2 is YFSETQ. The CDR3 here is CASMRGTGVYEQYF. In DNA, the CDR3 is TGCGCCAGCATGAGAGGGACAGGGGTCTACGAGCAGTACTTC.

The sample holds one count of this clone. This sequence joins TRBV11-1 and TRBJ2-7; TRBD1 agrees at 11 bases. V lost 0 bases and J lost 3; bases outside the gene matches: 1. CDR3 length: 15 residues. CDR1 and CDR2 (germline): SGHAT, FQDESV (reference sequence). The CDR3 sequence: CASSLAGTGGYEQYF. The CDR3 DNA reads as TGTGCCAGCAGCTTAGCCGGGACAGGGGGCTACGAGCAGTACTTC.

This chain links TRBV19 with TRBJ2-1; perhaps TRBD2 as D (5 bases). The CDR3 length is 15 residues. V shed 1 base and J shed 6 bases, with 13 bases lying between them. Germline CDR1 reads LNHDA; CDR2 reads SQIVND (reference sequence). CDR3 sequence: CASSIGSGEGNEQFF. CDR3 sequence (DNA): TGTGCCAGTAGTATAGGATCGGGTGAGGGCAATGAGCAGTTCTTC. Looking up the rest from reference TRBV19 and TRBJ2-1 gives the full variable domain: DGGITQSPKYLFRKEGQNVTLSCEQNLNHDAMYWYRQDPGQGLRLIYYSQIVNDFQKGDIAEGYSVSREKKESFPLTVTSAQKNPTAFYLCASSIGSGEGNEQFFGPGTRLTVL.

The genes are TRBV7-9 and TRBJ2-1, with 9 bases aligning to TRBD2. Germline CDR1 and CDR2: SEHNR and FQNEAQ (reference sequence). The V and J ends lost 3 bases and 7 bases, in that order; junction bases with no gene match: 7. The CDR3 runs 15 residues. CDR3 in DNA: TGTGCCAGCAGCTTTCGGCGGGAGGGCAGTAATGAGCAGTTCTTC. Translated, it gives CASSFRREGSNEQFF. Combining the CDR3 with reference TRBV7-9 and TRBJ2-1 gives the whole variable domain DTGVSQNPRHKITKRGQNVTFRCDPISEHNRLYWYRQTLGQGPEFLTYFQNEAQLEKSRLLSDRFSAERPKGSFSTLEIQRTEQGDSAMYLCASSFRREGSNEQFFGPGTRLTVL.

This clone was counted only a few times. The rearrangement links TRBV15 to TRBJ1-4; D is possibly TRBD1 (5 bases). V was shortened by 7 bases and J by 4 bases, with 13 bases between the two germline ends. The CDR3 is 14 residues long. CDR1 is LNHNV, CDR2 YYDKDF, per germline (reference sequence). CDR3 region: CATTKQANNEKLFF. The CDR3 coding sequence is TGTGCCACCACTAAACAGGCGAATAATGAAAAACTGTTTTTT.

The chain links TRBV20-1 to TRBJ2-5; D ambiguous. Per the germline V gene, CDR1 is DFQATT and CDR2 is SNEGSKA (reference sequence). V dropped 3 bases and J dropped 5 bases, with 7 bases sitting between them. CDR3 length: 11 residues. CDR3 coding DNA: TGCAGTGCTAGCGTCGGGGAGACCCAGTACTTC. Its protein product is CSASVGETQYF.

The chain carries TRBV28 and TRBJ2-7; 9 bases are a match to TRBD2. V was pared by 6 bases and J by 3 bases, with 3 bases of the junction left unmatched. Germline values: CDR1 MDHEN, CDR2 SYDVKM. The CDR3 sequence is 13 residues long. The CDR3 spells CASRGGGDYEQYF. CDR3 DNA sequence: TGTGCCAGCAGGGGCGGGGGGGACTACGAGCAGTACTTC.

V gene TRBV7-9 combines with J gene TRBJ2-4, with 8 bases aligning to TRBD1. The ends lost 5 bases at V and 5 bases at J; junction bases unmatched: 5. This CDR3 is 14 amino acids long. The germline CDR1 and CDR2 sequences are SEHNR and FQNEAQ (reference sequence). CDR3 amino acids: CASSHPQGENIQYF. CDR3 bases: TGTGCCAGCAGCCACCCACAGGGGGAAAACATTCAGTACTTC.

The V call is TRBV3-1 (or the pseudogene TRBV3-2), the J call TRBJ1-5, with 9 bases that match TRBD1. Germline CDR1 LGHDT, CDR2 YNNKEL (reference sequence). Germline trimming cut 4 bases from V and 5 bases from J; bases unmatched to any gene: 6. The CDR3 runs to 15 residues. In nucleotides, the CDR3 is TGTGCCAGCAGCCGAGGCGGACAGGGGCATCAGCCCCAGCATTTT. Amino acids: CASSRGGQGHQPQHF.